These T cell receptor beta chains were read from a single sample in a study of blood T cell repertoires in COVID-19. Only in-frame clones appear in the TCRdb table, and some are missing; sequencing was by immunoSEQ multiplex PCR. The sample shows approximately 300,000 clones, around 83% of them seen only once. Sequenced sample: peripheral blood. The origin of the receptors is a woman aged 45-60 years with acute or convalescent COVID-19. Each CDR3 is given with its conserved first and last residue. D genes are given only for firm matches. Some rows mark clone size as missing; the rest say once, few, many or name a class of expanded clone.

.	TRBD1	15	TRBJ1-1	TRBV7-2	CASSLAGGLNTEAFF	TGTGCCAGCAGCCTAGCAGGGGGACTGAACACTGAAGCTTTCTTT
few	TRBD1	15	TRBJ1-1	TRBV6-5	CASSYAWTGNTEAFF	TGTGCCAGCAGTTACGCTTGGACAGGGAACACTGAAGCTTTCTTT
.	.	12	TRBJ1-1	TRBV12-5	CASGLVEQGAFF	TGTGCTAGTGGTTTGGTCGAACAGGGAGCTTTCTTT
.	.	15	TRBJ1-1	TRBV7-2	CASSPRSSMNTEAFF	TGTGCCAGCAGCCCGAGGAGCAGCATGAACACTGAAGCTTTCTTT
.	.	12	TRBJ1-2	TRBV7-9	CASSSDSPGYTF	TGTGCCAGCAGCTCGGACAGCCCTGGCTACACCTTC
.	.	13	TRBJ2-3	TRBV9	CASSPTTGRTQYF	TGTGCCAGCAGCCCTACGACTGGGAGGACGCAGTATTTT
.	TRBD1	15	TRBJ1-6	TRBV7-9	CASSLGGRGKSPLHF	TGTGCCAGCAGCTTAGGGGGCAGGGGGAAGTCACCCCTCCACTTT
.	.	14	TRBJ2-2	TRBV30	CAWSVQLDTGELFF	TGTGCCTGGAGTGTACAGTTGGACACCGGGGAGCTGTTTTTT
.	.	12	TRBJ1-2	TRBV2	CASSVSGDGYTF	TGTGCCAGCAGTGTCTCGGGGGATGGCTACACCTTC
once	.	13	TRBJ2-3	TRBV13	CASSFLGVARQYF	TGTGCCAGCAGCTTTTTAGGGGTAGCTCGTCAGTATTTT
.	TRBD2	14	TRBJ2-5	TRBV14	CASSQRGGQETQYF	TGTGCCAGCAGCCAGCGGGGGGGCCAAGAGACCCAGTACTTC
.	.	16	TRBJ2-3	TRBV3-1/TRBV3-2	CASSQVSVGGTDTQYF	TGTGCCAGCAGCCAAGTCAGCGTAGGGGGCACAGATACGCAGTATTTT
few	TRBD2	17	TRBJ2-2	TRBV7-2	CASSKRTSGGATGELFF	TGTGCCAGCAGCAAACGGACTAGCGGGGGGGCCACCGGGGAGCTGTTTTTT
.	TRBD1	17	TRBJ2-3	TRBV5-1	CASSLDGTGSSTDTQYF	TGCGCCAGCAGCTTGGACGGGACAGGGTCTAGCACAGATACGCAGTATTTT
.	TRBD1	16	TRBJ2-3	TRBV7-2	CASSEPDRGSTDTQYF	TGTGCCAGCAGCGAGCCGGACAGGGGGAGCACAGATACGCAGTATTTT
.	TRBD1	13	TRBJ1-1	TRBV12-3/TRBV12-4	CASTGQGNTEAFF	TGTGCCAGCACTGGACAGGGGAACACTGAAGCTTTCTTT
.	.	14	TRBJ2-6	TRBV2	CASTRSAGANVLTF	TGTGCCAGCACTAGGTCCGCTGGGGCCAACGTCCTGACTTTC
.	.	17	TRBJ1-1	TRBV9	CASSVGHSEPKNTEAFF	TGTGCCAGCAGCGTAGGACATTCCGAACCGAAAAACACTGAAGCTTTCTTT
.	.	15	TRBJ2-3	TRBV5-6	CASRPVAGPPDTQYF	TGTGCCAGCAGACCGGTGGCGGGCCCCCCAGATACGCAGTATTTT
.	TRBD2	18	TRBJ2-1	TRBV25-1	CASSEYFLASGIYNEQFF	TGTGCCAGCAGTGAATATTTCTTGGCTAGCGGAATTTACAATGAGCAGTTCTTC
.	.	13	TRBJ2-5	TRBV6-5	CASSRLVQETQYF	TGTGCCAGCAGTCGACTAGTCCAAGAGACCCAGTACTTC
.	TRBD1	15	TRBJ2-5	TRBV23-1	CASSQSGDSQETQYF	TGCGCCAGCAGTCAATCAGGGGACAGCCAAGAGACCCAGTACTTC
.	.	13	TRBJ1-6	TRBV14	CASSQIDSSPLHF	TGTGCCAGCAGCCAGATTGACAGTTCACCCCTCCACTTT
once	.	16	TRBJ2-2	TRBV6-4	CASSDHPPQRAGELFF	TGTGCCAGCAGTGACCACCCTCCCCAACGAGCCGGGGAGCTGTTTTTT
.	.	15	TRBJ2-5	TRBV24-1	CATSDLGQGQETQYF	TGTGCCACCAGTGATTTGGGGCAGGGGCAAGAGACCCAGTACTTC
.	.	15	TRBJ2-1	TRBV5-1	CASSLAGLSYNEQFF	TGCGCCAGCAGCTTGGCAGGGCTCTCCTACAATGAGCAGTTCTTC
.	.	13	TRBJ2-7	TRBV7-9	CASSKSGPYEQYF	TGTGCCAGCAGCAAAAGCGGTCCCTACGAGCAGTACTTC
.	.	15	TRBJ1-5	TRBV7-9	CASSLVGDSNQPQHF	TGTGCCAGCAGCTTAGTAGGGGATAGCAATCAGCCCCAGCATTTT
.	.	14	TRBJ2-7	TRBV7-2	CASSLSGIGYEQYF	TGTGCCAGCAGCTTAAGCGGTATAGGCTACGAGCAGTACTTC
.	.	15	TRBJ1-2	TRBV7-2	CASSPFARGTGGYTF	TGTGCCAGCAGCCCGTTCGCTAGAGGCACGGGGGGCTACACCTTC
.	.	14	TRBJ2-1	TRBV6-2/TRBV6-3	CASSESGILYEQFF	TGTGCCAGCAGTGAGAGCGGCATCCTTTATGAGCAGTTCTTC
.	.	14	TRBJ2-3	TRBV29-1	CSGITGGVTDTQYF	TGCAGCGGGATAACAGGGGGGGTGACAGATACGCAGTATTTT
.	TRBD2	11	TRBJ2-5	TRBV5-6	CASSRGGAQYF	TGTGCCAGCAGCCGGGGGGGAGCCCAGTACTTC
.	TRBD1	14	TRBJ1-3	TRBV10-3	CAIRDDRAGNTIYF	TGTGCCATCAGGGATGACAGGGCCGGAAACACCATATATTTT
.	.	15	TRBJ1-3	TRBV5-1	CASSLAAGSGNTIYF	TGCGCCAGCAGCTTGGCCGCGGGCTCTGGAAACACCATATATTTT
.	TRBD2	18	TRBJ2-6	TRBV4-2	CASSSKAGEPSGANVLTF	TGTGCCAGCAGCTCTAAAGCGGGAGAACCTTCTGGGGCCAACGTCCTGACTTTC
.	.	13	TRBJ1-5	TRBV16	CASSPSLRQPQHF	TGTGCCAGCAGCCCATCTCTACGGCAGCCCCAGCATTTT
.	.	14	TRBJ1-1	TRBV5-1	CASSLWGTNTEAFF	TGCGCCAGCAGCTTGTGGGGCACGAACACTGAAGCTTTCTTT
.	.	11	TRBJ1-6	TRBV6-6	CASSVQGPLHF	TGTGCCAGCAGTGTTCAGGGGCCCCTCCACTTT
.	TRBD2	16	TRBJ2-5	TRBV9	CASSFRGGLPGETQYF	TGTGCCAGCAGCTTCCGGGGAGGGCTCCCCGGGGAGACCCAGTACTTC
.	.	13	TRBJ1-1	TRBV6-6	CASSHTLNTEAFF	TGTGCCAGCAGTCACACATTGAACACTGAAGCTTTCTTT
few	.	13	TRBJ1-1	TRBV3-1/TRBV3-2	CASSHRSNTEAFF	TGTGCCAGCAGTCACAGGAGTAACACTGAAGCTTTCTTT
.	.	15	TRBJ2-3	TRBV5-4	CATRIFGRITDTQYF	TGTGCCACAAGGATCTTTGGGAGGATCACAGATACGCAGTATTTT
.	TRBD1	17	TRBJ1-3	TRBV30	CAWSVFQGQVSGNTIYF	TGTGCCTGGAGTGTATTCCAGGGACAGGTCTCTGGAAACACCATATATTTT
.	.	13	TRBJ1-1	TRBV5-1	CASSLPDWTEAFF	TGCGCCAGCAGCTTGCCCGACTGGACTGAAGCTTTCTTT
.	TRBD1	15	TRBJ2-1	TRBV5-1	CASSPDGTGKNEQFF	TGCGCCAGCAGCCCGGACGGGACAGGGAAAAATGAGCAGTTCTTC
once	.	13	TRBJ1-5	TRBV7-3	CASSGGPGQPQHF	TGTGCCAGCAGCGGGGGCCCTGGACAGCCCCAGCATTTT
.	TRBD1	16	TRBJ2-4	TRBV11-2	CASSLATGVLGNIQYF	TGTGCCAGCAGCTTAGCGACAGGGGTTCTTGGGAACATTCAGTACTTC
.	.	13	TRBJ2-7	TRBV5-1	CASSLAESYEQYF	TGCGCCAGCAGCTTGGCCGAGTCCTACGAGCAGTACTTC
once	.	15	TRBJ1-6	TRBV5-5	CASSALTTYNSPLHF	TGTGCCAGCAGCGCTCTGACAACATATAATTCACCCCTCCACTTT
once	.	13	TRBJ2-1	TRBV10-1	CASSENRYNEQFF	TGCGCCAGCAGTGAGAATCGGTACAATGAGCAGTTCTTC
.	TRBD1	15	TRBJ2-3	TRBV13	CASSRLEGAADTQYF	TGTGCCAGCAGCCGTTTAGAGGGGGCGGCAGATACGCAGTATTTT